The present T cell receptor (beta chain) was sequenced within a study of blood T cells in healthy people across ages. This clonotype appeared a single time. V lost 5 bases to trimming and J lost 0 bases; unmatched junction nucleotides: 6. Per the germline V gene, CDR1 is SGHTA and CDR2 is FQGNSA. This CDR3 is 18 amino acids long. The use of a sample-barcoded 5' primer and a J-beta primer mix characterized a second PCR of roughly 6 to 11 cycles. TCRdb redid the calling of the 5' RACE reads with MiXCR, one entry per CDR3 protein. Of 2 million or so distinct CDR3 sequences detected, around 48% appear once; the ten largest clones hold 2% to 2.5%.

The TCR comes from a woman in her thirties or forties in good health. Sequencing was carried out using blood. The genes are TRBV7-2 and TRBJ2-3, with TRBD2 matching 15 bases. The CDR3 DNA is TGTGCCAGCAGCCGGGGACTAGCGGGGGGTTCTAGCACAGATACGCAGTATTTT. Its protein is CASSRGLAGGSSTDTQYF.